Included here is one T cell receptor (beta chain) sequence, with context. Antigen specificity is unknown. These data are taken from a study of cytomegalovirus exposure and HLA in healthy donors. Trimming took 4 bases from V and 0 from J; bases not matched to a gene: 3. Germline CDR1 reads SGHRS; CDR2 reads YFSETQ. The CDR3 spans 17 residues. The PCR contained 60 Vbeta and 13 Jbeta primers. Some clones are missing from TCRdb's copy, which holds only in-frame ones; the method was immunoSEQ multiplex PCR. The sample consists of 95,000 to 150,000 clones, approximately 80% of them appearing once. Study-wide results and caveats: Only CMV serostatus was available as immune exposure information. The study reported that TCR beta sequences accurately predicted HLA-A and HLA-B alleles in most subjects.

Sequenced: PBMCs. The receptor was isolated from a human donor in good health. The chain employs TRBV5-1 and TRBJ2-1; 14 positions agree with TRBD2. CDR3 sequence: CASSVGTSGSSYNEQFF. Here the CDR3 DNA reads TGCGCCAGCAGCGTCGGGACTAGCGGGAGCTCCTACAATGAGCAGTTCTTC.